The 6 T cell receptor beta chains presented below share a single source sample, sequenced in a study of OX40 agonist ivuxolimab in advanced cancers. Sequencing was performed with immunoSEQ multiplex PCR; in TCRdb, only in-frame clones are kept and a portion is missing. The data contain approximately 37,000 clones, over 60% of them seen just once; the ten biggest clones take up about 19%. The sequences come from CD4+ or CD8+ T cells sorted from blood, collected in a trial of the OX40 agonist ivuxolimab. The receptors were sampled from an adult with an advanced solid tumor such as melanoma, head and neck, liver or kidney cancer.

In this sample, this clone turned up once. The chain recombines TRBV18 with TRBJ1-5; D perhaps matches TRBD1 (5 bases). The CDR3 is 15 amino acids. Germline values: CDR1 KGHSH, CDR2 LQKENI. Deletions cut 3 bases from V and 3 bases from J, with 12 bases between. This CDR3 is CASSPVRGDNQPQHF. Written as DNA, the CDR3 is TGTGCCAGCTCACCCGTCCGAGGGGACAATCAGCCCCAGCATTTT.

The chain combines TRBV9 with TRBJ2-3; D uncertain. The CDR3 consists of 15 residues. V lost 1 base to trimming and J lost 0 bases, with 9 bases between them. The germline V gene encodes CDR1 SGDLS and CDR2 YYNGEE. The CDR3 loop is CASSVTVASTDTQYF. The CDR3 bases are TGTGCCAGCAGCGTAACAGTCGCTAGCACAGATACGCAGTATTTT. Full variable domain (missing parts from reference TRBV9 and TRBJ2-3): DSGVTQTPKHLITATGQRVTLRCSPRSGDLSVYWYQQSLDQGLQFLIQYYNGEERAKGNILERFSAQQFPDLHSELNLSSLELGDSALYFCASSVTVASTDTQYFGPGTRLTVL.

The chain combines TRBV6-1 with TRBJ1-1; 9 bases are a match to TRBD1. The V segment lost 4 bases and the J segment 5 bases; nucleotides outside the gene matches: 5. The germline V gene encodes CDR1 MNHNS and CDR2 SASEGT. This CDR3 spans 14 amino acids. CDR3 nucleotide sequence: TGTGCCAGCAGTGGGGACAGGGCGGGAACTGAAGCTTTCTTT. Translating it yields CASSGDRAGTEAFF.

V is TRBV5-1 and J is TRBJ1-4; TRBD1 might be the D (5 bases). Trimming removed 7 bases at V and 4 bases at J, with 14 bases between. The CDR3 is 14 residues long. Germline V lookup: CDR1 SGHRS, CDR2 YFSETQ. CDR3: CASSAGGNNEKLFF. The DNA for the CDR3 is TGCGCCAGCTCGGCGGGGGGGAATAATGAAAAACTGTTTTTT.

The rearrangement links TRBV6-5 to TRBJ1-1; 11 bases fit TRBD1. V gave up 1 base and J gave up 11 bases; unmatched junction bases: 6. Germline V gene sequence: CDR1 MNHEY, CDR2 SVGAGI. The CDR3 sequence is 14 residues long. Here the CDR3 reads CASSYFRTGGRAFF. Here the CDR3 DNA reads TGTGCCAGCAGTTACTTCCGGACAGGGGGCCGCGCTTTCTTT.

The J gene is TRBJ1-5, the V gene TRBV5-6; no firm D call. CDR1 and CDR2 (germline): SGHDT, YYEEEE. The length of the CDR3 is 15 residues. Trimming stripped 0 bases from V and 4 bases from J, with 11 bases between. This CDR3 is CASSLGSTKNQPQHF. Written as DNA, the CDR3 is TGTGCCAGCAGCTTGGGAAGTACTAAGAATCAGCCCCAGCATTTT.